Listed below are T cell receptor beta chains from one sample, sequenced in a study of Graves' ophthalmopathy and Graves' hyperthyroidism. TCRdb recomputed calls from the multiplex PCR reads with MiXCR, one row per CDR3 protein. The data hold 300,000 to 400,000 distinct CDR3 sequences, with about a sixth observed a single time. Sequenced: peripheral blood. These receptors came from an adult woman with stable Graves' hyperthyroidism. Both conserved end residues are part of each CDR3. Fields, in order: V gene, J gene, D gene, clone size, CDR3 protein, CDR3 DNA. A D gene is named only where the DNA matches it firmly. Some rows have no size entry. The others give once, few or many, or a class for an expanded clone.

v_gene: TRBV4-1
j_gene: TRBJ1-1
d_gene: .
abundance: many
CDR3aa: CASSQERRGLNTEAFF
CDR3nt: TGCGCCAGCAGCCAAGAGAGGAGGGGCCTGAACACTGAAGCTTTCTTT

v_gene: TRBV12-5
j_gene: TRBJ2-5
d_gene: TRBD1
abundance: many
CDR3aa: CASTGDIQETQYF
CDR3nt: TGTGCTAGTACAGGGGATATCCAAGAGACCCAGTACTTC

v_gene: TRBV28
j_gene: TRBJ2-2
d_gene: .
abundance: many
CDR3aa: CASSLFSGELFF
CDR3nt: TGTGCCAGCAGTTTATTTAGCGGGGAGCTGTTTTTT

v_gene: TRBV28
j_gene: TRBJ2-2
d_gene: .
abundance: .
CDR3aa: CASSLPRGNTGELFF
CDR3nt: TGTGCCAGCAGTCTTCCCAGAGGTAACACCGGGGAGCTGTTTTTT

v_gene: TRBV12-3/TRBV12-4
j_gene: TRBJ2-7
d_gene: .
abundance: .
CDR3aa: CASSLDPSGRQTYEQYF
CDR3nt: TGTGCCAGCAGTTTAGATCCTTCGGGTCGACAGACCTACGAGCAGTACTTC

v_gene: TRBV12-3/TRBV12-4
j_gene: TRBJ2-5
d_gene: .
abundance: many
CDR3aa: CASSKEAGSQETQYF
CDR3nt: TGTGCCAGTAGCAAAGAGGCAGGTAGTCAAGAGACCCAGTACTTC

v_gene: TRBV6-1
j_gene: TRBJ1-2
d_gene: .
abundance: many
CDR3aa: CASSPRTAPRGYTF
CDR3nt: TGTGCCAGCAGCCCTCGGACAGCCCCAAGGGGCTACACCTTC

v_gene: TRBV9
j_gene: TRBJ2-3
d_gene: TRBD2
abundance: .
CDR3aa: CASSLAGDPTDTQYF
CDR3nt: TGTGCCAGCAGCCTAGCGGGAGATCCCACAGATACGCAGTATTTT

v_gene: TRBV19
j_gene: TRBJ1-2
d_gene: .
abundance: many
CDR3aa: CASSLVRDLPYGYTF
CDR3nt: TGTGCCAGTAGTCTAGTCAGGGACCTCCCGTATGGCTACACCTTC

v_gene: TRBV12-5
j_gene: TRBJ2-7
d_gene: .
abundance: many
CDR3aa: CASGLSPGAEQYF
CDR3nt: TGTGCTAGTGGTTTGTCCCCGGGGGCGGAGCAGTACTTC

v_gene: TRBV20-1
j_gene: TRBJ1-2
d_gene: TRBD1
abundance: many
CDR3aa: CSARAATGNNYGYTF
CDR3nt: TGCAGTGCTAGGGCCGCGACAGGGAACAACTATGGCTACACCTTC

v_gene: TRBV28
j_gene: TRBJ2-5
d_gene: .
abundance: many
CDR3aa: CASSLWYREIQETQYF
CDR3nt: TGTGCCAGCAGTTTATGGTATAGGGAGATCCAAGAGACCCAGTACTTC

v_gene: TRBV4-1
j_gene: TRBJ2-7
d_gene: TRBD1
abundance: few
CDR3aa: CASSRGNDRAYEQYF
CDR3nt: TGCGCCAGCAGCCGAGGAAATGACAGGGCCTACGAGCAGTACTTC

v_gene: TRBV28
j_gene: TRBJ2-7
d_gene: TRBD2
abundance: many
CDR3aa: CASSFLAGGWQYF
CDR3nt: TGTGCCAGCAGTTTTCTAGCGGGAGGGTGGCAGTACTTC

v_gene: TRBV5-1
j_gene: TRBJ1-1
d_gene: .
abundance: many
CDR3aa: CASTWTGGYEAFF
CDR3nt: TGCGCCAGCACCTGGACGGGAGGCTATGAAGCTTTCTTT

v_gene: TRBV6-2/TRBV6-3
j_gene: TRBJ2-5
d_gene: TRBD2
abundance: .
CDR3aa: CASSAPGGTQYF
CDR3nt: TGTGCCAGCAGTGCGCCGGGAGGGACCCAGTACTTC

v_gene: TRBV9
j_gene: TRBJ1-2
d_gene: .
abundance: .
CDR3aa: CASSNRVYGYTF
CDR3nt: TGTGCCAGCAGCAATAGGGTATATGGCTACACCTTC

v_gene: TRBV11-2
j_gene: TRBJ2-7
d_gene: TRBD1
abundance: .
CDR3aa: CASSGRGGNYEQYF
CDR3nt: TGTGCCAGCAGCGGACGAGGGGGCAACTACGAGCAGTACTTC

v_gene: TRBV29-1
j_gene: TRBJ2-2
d_gene: .
abundance: few
CDR3aa: CSVEDKAGELFF
CDR3nt: TGCAGCGTTGAAGACAAAGCCGGGGAGCTGTTTTTT

v_gene: TRBV10-3
j_gene: TRBJ2-5
d_gene: TRBD1
abundance: many
CDR3aa: CAIGDDRDQETQHF
CDR3nt: TGTGCCATCGGGGACGACAGGGACCAAGAGACCCAGCACTTC

v_gene: TRBV19
j_gene: TRBJ1-5
d_gene: TRBD1
abundance: .
CDR3aa: CASSMGTGSNQPQHF
CDR3nt: TGTGCCAGTAGTATGGGGACAGGGAGCAATCAGCCCCAGCATTTT

v_gene: TRBV6-5
j_gene: TRBJ1-2
d_gene: TRBD1
abundance: .
CDR3aa: CASSYGQGRGYTF
CDR3nt: TGTGCCAGCAGTTACGGACAGGGCCGTGGCTACACCTTC

v_gene: TRBV7-9
j_gene: TRBJ2-7
d_gene: TRBD2
abundance: few
CDR3aa: CASSSSGTSSYEQYF
CDR3nt: TGTGCCAGCAGCTCTAGCGGGACCTCCTCCTACGAGCAGTACTTC

v_gene: TRBV30
j_gene: TRBJ1-2
d_gene: .
abundance: many
CDR3aa: CAWRSLGGLHGYTF
CDR3nt: TGTGCCTGGAGATCCTTAGGAGGGTTGCATGGCTACACCTTC